Listed below are T cell receptor beta chains from one sample, sequenced in a study of T-cell reconstitution after alpha-beta-depleted transplantation in children. From the PCR reads, TCRdb called clonotypes with MiXCR, one entry per CDR3 protein. The profile covers 250,000 to 300,000 distinct CDR3 sequences, with around a tenth appearing a single time and less than 25% taken by the ten largest. The source was peripheral blood, collected 180 days after TCRalphabeta/CD19-depleted stem cell transplant. The source of these receptors is a male patient between 2 and 10 years old who had a stem cell transplant for chronic granulomatous disease, so the T cells may come from the graft donor. Both conserved end residues are part of each CDR3. A D gene is named only where the DNA matches it firmly. A clone size is listed for some rows: how often the clone was seen (once, few, many), or a class if it is expanded.

TGCGCCAGCAGCTACTCCTCTGGGGCCAACGCCCTGACTTTC	CASSYSSGANALTF	-	TRBV4-3	TRBJ2-6	-
TGCGCCAGCAGCCAAGGGGGGAGCCCGAGAATGCTGTTTTTT	CASSQGGSPRMLFF	-	TRBV4-1	TRBJ1-4	many
TGCAGTGCTAGCCTTAGCGGGAGAACCTACGAGCAGTACTTC	CSASLSGRTYEQYF	TRBD2	TRBV20-1	TRBJ2-7	many
TGTGCCAGCAGTTTGTGGCTGGGGAGGGACACTGAAGCTTTCTTT	CASSLWLGRDTEAFF	-	TRBV28	TRBJ1-1	many
TGTGCCAGCAGTTCCCCGGAGGGGCGGACAGATACGCAGTATTTT	CASSSPEGRTDTQYF	-	TRBV6-2/TRBV6-3	TRBJ2-3	-
TGCAGTGCTACTGGGGACAGGGGGTTAGGTAATGACGAGCAGTACTTC	CSATGDRGLGNDEQYF	TRBD1	TRBV20-1	TRBJ2-7	many
TGTGCCAGCAGCCAAGATGGGGGGGCCAAAAACATTCAGTACTTC	CASSQDGGAKNIQYF	-	TRBV4-2	TRBJ2-4	many
TGCAGCGCCGGACAGGACCACTACAATGAGCAGTTCTTC	CSAGQDHYNEQFF	TRBD1	TRBV29-1	TRBJ2-1	few
TGTGCCAGCGGGACTAGTACCAATGAGCAGTTCTTC	CASGTSTNEQFF	TRBD2	TRBV12-3/TRBV12-4	TRBJ2-1	many
TGTGCCACCCTCCCCGGGGGGGCCATCGGGGAGCTGTTTTTT	CATLPGGAIGELFF	TRBD2	TRBV12-3/TRBV12-4	TRBJ2-2	many
TGTGCCAGCAGCCGGGGGGACGAAGTGGATTCACCCCTCCACTTT	CASSRGDEVDSPLHF	-	TRBV5-5	TRBJ1-6	many
TGCAGTGCTAGTGAGAATGAGCAGTTCTTC	CSASENEQFF	-	TRBV20-1	TRBJ2-1	many
TGCGCCAGCAGCTTGGCCTCTTCCAATTCACCCCTCCACTTT	CASSLASSNSPLHF	-	TRBV5-1	TRBJ1-6	many
-	CASSSLSQLSAVGRGTF	-	TRBV5-6	TRBJ2-5	-
TGTGCCAGCAGCTATCGTTTACTAGCGGGGACCAACTACGAGCAGTACTTC	CASSYRLLAGTNYEQYF	TRBD2	TRBV6-5	TRBJ2-7	many
TGTGCCAGCAGCTTTCCCCGGACTAGCGGGAGCACAGATACGCAGTATTTT	CASSFPRTSGSTDTQYF	TRBD2	TRBV7-2	TRBJ2-3	many
TGTGCCTGGACCCTCCGGGGCAACAACTACAATGAGCAGTTCTTC	CAWTLRGNNYNEQFF	-	TRBV30	TRBJ2-1	many
TGTGCCAGCAGTGCAGGATGGGGGTACGACAATGAGCAGTTCTTC	CASSAGWGYDNEQFF	-	TRBV28	TRBJ2-1	many
TGTGCCAGCAGTTTATGGCTAGCCAGCTCTGGGGCCAACGTCCTGACTTTC	CASSLWLASSGANVLTF	-	TRBV12-3/TRBV12-4	TRBJ2-6	many
TGTGCCAGCCTGGGGGGGACTATCGCCTACGAGCAGTACTTC	CASLGGTIAYEQYF	TRBD2	TRBV6-1	TRBJ2-7	many
TGTGCCAGCAGTATGAACGGGGAAAAACTGTTTTTT	CASSMNGEKLFF	-	TRBV12-3/TRBV12-4	TRBJ1-4	-
TGCAGCGTTGAGTCGGGACAGGGTGATGAAAAACTGTTTTTT	CSVESGQGDEKLFF	TRBD1	TRBV29-1	TRBJ1-4	many
TGTGCCAGCAGCTCCCTTAGCGGGGGGGCGAACAATGAGCAGTTCTTC	CASSSLSGGANNEQFF	TRBD2	TRBV7-3	TRBJ2-1	many
TGTGCCAGCAGCTTGTTGGTACTAGCGGGCTCCTACAATGAGCAGTTCTTC	CASSLLVLAGSYNEQFF	TRBD2	TRBV5-4	TRBJ2-1	few
TGTGCCAGCTCACCAAAGGACAACTATGGCTACACCTTC	CASSPKDNYGYTF	-	TRBV18	TRBJ1-2	many
TGCAGTGCTAGAGATAAGGCTAGCGGGAGGGCCGCGAGCTCCTACAATGAGCAGTTCTTC	CSARDKASGRAASSYNEQFF	TRBD2	TRBV20-1	TRBJ2-1	many
TGCAGCGTTGGAGAGTTCACAGATACGCAGTATTTT	CSVGEFTDTQYF	-	TRBV29-1	TRBJ2-3	-
TGTGCCACCAGTGAAGGGAATCAGCCCCAGCATTTT	CATSEGNQPQHF	-	TRBV24-1	TRBJ1-5	many
TGTGCCAGCAGCCTTTCGGACAGGGGTTACGAGCAGTACTTC	CASSLSDRGYEQYF	TRBD1	TRBV7-8	TRBJ2-7	-
TGCGCCAGCAGCTTGGTCGACGGAGGCTCCTACGAGCAGTACTTC	CASSLVDGGSYEQYF	-	TRBV5-1	TRBJ2-7	many
TGTGCCAGCAGTCCCTGGAGGGCTGAAGCTTTCTTT	CASSPWRAEAFF	-	TRBV12-3/TRBV12-4	TRBJ1-1	many
TGTGCCAGCTCGCGATTACCCTCCTACGAGCAGTACTTC	CASSRLPSYEQYF	-	TRBV12-3/TRBV12-4	TRBJ2-7	many
TGCGCCAGCAGCTTCACGGAACCCACCTACAATGAGCAGTTCTTC	CASSFTEPTYNEQFF	-	TRBV5-1	TRBJ2-1	many
TGTGCCAGCAGACTGTCGAGCGGGGGACAGCGAGATTCACCCCTCCACTTT	CASRLSSGGQRDSPLHF	TRBD1	TRBV6-1	TRBJ1-6	many
TGCAGTGCTACTGGACAGTTTCCGTACGAGCAGTACTTC	CSATGQFPYEQYF	-	TRBV20-1	TRBJ2-7	many
TGTGCCAGCAGCTTAGGTCTAGGGAACTACGAGCAGTACTTC	CASSLGLGNYEQYF	-	TRBV7-2	TRBJ2-7	many
TGTGCCACCAGCAGTGCCGGCACAGATACGCAGTATTTT	CATSSAGTDTQYF	-	TRBV15	TRBJ2-3	many
TGTGCCAGCAGCTTAGCGGACAGGGCTCCCGACGAGCAGTACTTC	CASSLADRAPDEQYF	TRBD1	TRBV7-9	TRBJ2-7	few
TGTGCCAGCAGCTTAGGGGGGACAGCGCCACAGACCCAGTACTTC	CASSLGGTAPQTQYF	TRBD1	TRBV7-7	TRBJ2-5	many
TGTGCCAGCAGTGAGACTGAGCAGTTCTTC	CASSETEQFF	-	TRBV25-1	TRBJ2-1	many
TGTGCCACCAGCATCTATGGAGATACGCAGTATTTT	CATSIYGDTQYF	-	TRBV15	TRBJ2-3	many
TGCGCCAGCAGCCAAACAGCCTATAATTCACCCCTCCACTTT	CASSQTAYNSPLHF	-	TRBV4-1	TRBJ1-6	many
TGTGCCAGCAGCCGAAATACTAGGGGCGAGCAGTACTTC	CASSRNTRGEQYF	-	TRBV3-1	TRBJ2-7	many
TGTGCCAGCAGCTTAGCGCGCCCGGGTTCTGGTGGCTACACCTTC	CASSLARPGSGGYTF	-	TRBV7-2	TRBJ1-2	few
TGCAGTGCTAGAGACCCTACCCCCCTCTACGAGCAGTACTTC	CSARDPTPLYEQYF	-	TRBV20-1	TRBJ2-7	many
TGTGCCAGCAGTCAAAGCGGGAGCTACGAGCAGTACTTC	CASSQSGSYEQYF	TRBD2	TRBV7-2	TRBJ2-7	many
TGTGCCAGCAGCATCTCCCTATCCAAAGTCAATGAGCAGTTCTTC	CASSISLSKVNEQFF	-	TRBV7-8	TRBJ2-1	many
TGCGCCAGCAGCCAAGATCTAGCGGGGGGGCGTTTCACCGGGGAGCTGTTTTTT	CASSQDLAGGRFTGELFF	TRBD2	TRBV4-3	TRBJ2-2	many
TGTGCCAGCAGCACTAGCGACAGGGGTATCAACGAGCAGTACTTC	CASSTSDRGINEQYF	-	TRBV7-9	TRBJ2-7	many
TGCGCCAGCAGCCGAGGATCTCGCTCTGGGGCCAACGTCCTGACTTTC	CASSRGSRSGANVLTF	-	TRBV4-1	TRBJ2-6	many
TGTGCTAGTGGTCCGAGCGGGGGGCGCACAGATACGCAGTATTTT	CASGPSGGRTDTQYF	TRBD2	TRBV12-5	TRBJ2-3	few
TGTGCCAGCAGCCCGAGCGGTGGAGATACGCAGTATTTT	CASSPSGGDTQYF	-	TRBV7-9	TRBJ2-3	many
TGTGCCAGCAGTCCCCCGGCGGGAGTCGACAATGAGCAGTTCTTC	CASSPPAGVDNEQFF	TRBD2	TRBV28	TRBJ2-1	many
TGTGCCATCAGTGCCCACGTTGGACAGGTTACGGACACCATATATTTT	CAISAHVGQVTDTIYF	TRBD1	TRBV10-3	TRBJ1-3	many
TGTGCCACCAGCAGAGATTTGAGGGCGTATGTTGGCTACACCTTC	CATSRDLRAYVGYTF	-	TRBV15	TRBJ1-2	many
TGTGCCAGCAGCGCAGCCGGGACAGGGGGCAGTAACTATGGCTACACCTTC	CASSAAGTGGSNYGYTF	TRBD1	TRBV4-2	TRBJ1-2	-
TGCAGCGTCATCGACAGTGGAGAGACCCAGTACTTC	CSVIDSGETQYF	-	TRBV29-1	TRBJ2-5	many
TGCAGTGCTAGAGAATTAGGACAGGCGGCCGATCAGCCCCAGCATTTT	CSARELGQAADQPQHF	TRBD1	TRBV20-1	TRBJ1-5	many
TGTGCCAGCAGCCAAGATCGACAGGGGTACGAGCAGTACTTC	CASSQDRQGYEQYF	TRBD1	TRBV3-1	TRBJ2-7	few